The clone carrying this TCR beta chain was observed many times. The data originate from a study of early T cells in non-severe SARS-CoV-2 infection. V was trimmed by 2 bases and J by 7 bases, leaving 10 bases between them. The length of the CDR3 is 13 residues. Germline lookup yields CDR1 SGHRS and CDR2 YFSETQ. TCRdb itself ran the 5' RACE reads through MiXCR, one entry per CDR3 protein. The top ten hold 9.3% of the sample, which has around 56,000 distinct CDR3 sequences, under 15% seen once. This specimen was whole blood, taken at baseline. The chain couples TRBV5-1 to TRBJ2-1; D is unresolved. The source is an adult who was a healthcare worker with PCR-confirmed SARS-CoV-2 infection or an uninfected control (not recorded which). The CDR3 bases are TGCGCCAGCAGCTTAGAGGACGCAAATGAGCAGTTCTTC. Its translation: CASSLEDANEQFF.